These T cell receptor beta chains were read from a single sample in a study of CD8+CD57+ T cells in acquired aplastic anemia. Using its own MiXCR run on the reads, TCRdb lists one record per CDR3 protein. The profile shows roughly 81,000 distinct CDR3 sequences, under 50% of them singletons. Sequencing input: sorted CD4+, CD8+, or CD8+CD57+ T cells (not recorded which) from PBMCs. These TCRs come from a human donor in good health, serving as a control. Both conserved end residues are part of each CDR3. The D gene is left open where the match is weak. Clone size is not always given. Where it is, it says once, few, many or a class for expanded clones.

NA,TRBD1,TRBJ1-5,TRBV5-1,CASSSGTGGAQPQHF,TGCGCCAGCAGCTCCGGGACAGGGGGCGCTCAGCCCCAGCATTTT
few,NA,TRBJ1-1,TRBV3-1,CASSQFRDTLNTEAFF,TGTGCCAGCAGTCAGTTCCGGGACACTCTGAACACTGAAGCTTTCTTT
NA,TRBD1,TRBJ1-6,TRBV6-4,CASSDSSGGSSSPHF,TGTGCCAGCAGTGACTCGTCAGGGGGCAGTTCATCCCCCCACTTT
many,TRBD1,TRBJ1-2,TRBV10-3,CAISPTGGGYGYTF,TGTGCCATCAGCCCTACAGGGGGCGGCTATGGCTACACCTTC
NA,TRBD2,TRBJ2-5,TRBV12-3/TRBV12-4,CASSPDSGGSAYF,TGTGCCAGCAGCCCGGATAGCGGGGGGTCCGCGTACTTC
NA,TRBD1,TRBJ2-5,TRBV20-1,CSAWRGDRGLETQYF,TGCAGTGCTTGGCGCGGGGACAGGGGGTTAGAGACCCAGTACTTC
few,NA,TRBJ1-3,TRBV12-3/TRBV12-4,CASGGNTIYF,TGTGCCAGCGGGGGAAACACCATATATTTT
many,TRBD2,TRBJ2-7,TRBV2,CASSARTSDHYEQYF,TGTGCCAGCAGTGCCAGGACTAGCGATCACTACGAGCAGTACTTC
few,NA,TRBJ1-1,TRBV10-2,CASSPQQNTEAFF,TGCGCCAGCAGTCCACAGCAGAACACTGAAGCTTTCTTT
NA,NA,TRBJ1-6,TRBV5-5,CASSFGQDNSPLHF,TGTGCCAGCAGCTTCGGGCAGGATAATTCACCCCTCCACTTT
NA,NA,TRBJ2-7,TRBV29-1,CSVRPGATDSYEQYF,TGCAGCGTCCGCCCTGGTGCAACTGACTCCTACGAGCAGTACTTC
NA,TRBD1,TRBJ2-7,TRBV12-3/TRBV12-4,CASSVDRLYEQYF,TGTGCCAGCAGTGTGGACAGGCTCTACGAGCAGTACTTC
many,TRBD1,TRBJ1-2,TRBV12-3/TRBV12-4,CASSPGQGYTF,TGTGCCAGCAGTCCCGGACAGGGTTACACCTTC
NA,TRBD2,TRBJ2-1,TRBV29-1,CSDQSGRGYNEQFF,TGCAGTGATCAGTCCGGGAGGGGGTACAATGAGCAGTTCTTC
NA,NA,TRBJ2-2,TRBV6-5,CASSYGTPGTGELFF,TGTGCCAGCAGTTATGGAACCCCTGGCACCGGGGAGCTGTTTTTT
NA,NA,TRBJ1-4,TRBV7-6,CASSPRTNEKLFF,TGTGCCAGCAGCCCGAGAACTAATGAAAAACTGTTTTTT
NA,NA,TRBJ1-3,TRBV7-9,CASSLVGDVNTIYF,TGTGCCAGCAGCTTAGTGGGGGATGTAAACACCATATATTTT
many,TRBD2,TRBJ2-3,TRBV7-9,CASSSSGYTDTQYF,TGTGCCAGCAGCTCTAGCGGTTACACAGATACGCAGTATTTT
once,NA,TRBJ1-2,TRBV9,CASSRSYGYTF,TGTGCCAGCAGCCGGTCCTATGGCTACACCTTC
NA,TRBD1,TRBJ2-7,TRBV5-5,CASTIGGQTVREQYF,TGTGCCAGCACCATAGGGGGACAGACGGTAAGGGAGCAGTACTTC
many,NA,TRBJ2-7,TRBV19,CASSILGGSSYEQYF,TGTGCCAGTAGTATTTTGGGGGGAAGCTCCTACGAGCAGTACTTC
NA,TRBD2,TRBJ2-7,TRBV3-1,CASSPSSGRPYEQYF,TGTGCCAGCAGCCCTTCCAGCGGGAGACCCTACGAGCAGTACTTC
many,TRBD1,TRBJ2-7,TRBV12-3/TRBV12-4,CASSLASGGEQYF,TGTGCCAGCAGTTTAGCCTCAGGGGGCGAGCAGTACTTC
NA,TRBD2,TRBJ2-5,TRBV30,CAWSMSGIQETQYF,TGTGCCTGGAGTATGAGCGGGATCCAAGAGACCCAGTACTTC
NA,TRBD1,TRBJ1-1,TRBV28,CASSWTGQNTEAFF,TGTGCCAGCAGTTGGACAGGGCAGAACACTGAAGCTTTCTTT
many,TRBD1,TRBJ1-6,TRBV7-9,CASSRGQGYNSPLHF,TGTGCCAGCAGCCGGGGACAGGGATATAATTCACCCCTCCACTTT
NA,NA,TRBJ1-2,TRBV20-1,CSYFPDTNYGYTF,TGCAGTTATTTCCCTGATACTAACTATGGCTACACCTTC
once,NA,TRBJ2-1,TRBV20-1,CSAREGHHNEQFF,TGCAGTGCTAGAGAAGGACACCACAATGAGCAGTTCTTC